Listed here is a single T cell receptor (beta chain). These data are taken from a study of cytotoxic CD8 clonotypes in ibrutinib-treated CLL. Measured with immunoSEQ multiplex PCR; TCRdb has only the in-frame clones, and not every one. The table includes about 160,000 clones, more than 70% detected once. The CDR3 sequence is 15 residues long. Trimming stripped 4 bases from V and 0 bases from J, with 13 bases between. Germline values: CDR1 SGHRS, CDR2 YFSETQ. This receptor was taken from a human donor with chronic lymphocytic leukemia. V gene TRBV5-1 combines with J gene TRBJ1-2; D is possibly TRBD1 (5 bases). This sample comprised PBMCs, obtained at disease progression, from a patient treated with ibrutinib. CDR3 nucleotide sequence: TGCGCCAGCAGCCCCGTGGGGGGAGCTAACTATGGCTACACCTTC. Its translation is CASSPVGGANYGYTF.